The TCR beta chain described here comes from a study of blood T cell repertoires in COVID-19. Study overall: Sites across the United States, Italy and Spain contributed samples from acute and convalescent COVID-19.

Trimming removed 6 bases from V and 5 bases from J; junction bases left unmatched: 7. CDR1 is MNHEY, CDR2 SVGAGI, per germline. The CDR3 covers 15 residues. In the original analysis: Amplification of reference gene primers provided the estimated nucleated cell counts. The data were produced by immunoSEQ multiplex PCR, yet TCRdb's version contains in-frame clones alone and is incomplete. Clonal size and the V and J genes are those of that table, whereas D and trimming came from the DNA. The profile shows roughly 120,000 clones, less than 75% of them singletons. J is TRBJ1-6 and V is TRBV6-5; 7 bases match TRBD1. The sequence was collected from a human donor with acute or convalescent COVID-19. The donor label of this sample is uncertain. Sequenced: peripheral blood. Here the CDR3 reads CASSRQGWDNSPLHF. CDR3 sequence (DNA): TGTGCCAGCAGCCGACAGGGATGGGATAATTCACCCCTCCACTTT.